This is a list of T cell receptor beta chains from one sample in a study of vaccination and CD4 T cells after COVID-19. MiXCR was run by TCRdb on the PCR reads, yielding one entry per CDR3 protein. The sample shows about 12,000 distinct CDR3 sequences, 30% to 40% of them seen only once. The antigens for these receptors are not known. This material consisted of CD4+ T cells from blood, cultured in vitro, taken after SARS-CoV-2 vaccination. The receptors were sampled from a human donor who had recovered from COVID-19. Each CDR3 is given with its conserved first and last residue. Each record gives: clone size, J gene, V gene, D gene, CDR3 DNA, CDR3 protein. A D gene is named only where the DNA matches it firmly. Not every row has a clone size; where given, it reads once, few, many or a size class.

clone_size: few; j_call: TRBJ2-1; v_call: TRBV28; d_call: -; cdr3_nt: TGTGCCAGCAGTCCTACTCGCCATGAGCAGTTCTTC; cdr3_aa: CASSPTRHEQFF
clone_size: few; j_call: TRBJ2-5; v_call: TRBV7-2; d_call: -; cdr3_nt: TGTGCCAGCAGCTTATTTGTGGGGTACCAAGAGACCCAGTACTTC; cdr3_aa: CASSLFVGYQETQYF
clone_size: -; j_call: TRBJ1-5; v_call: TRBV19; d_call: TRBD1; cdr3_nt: TGTGCCAGTAGGCTAGACCCAGGGGGCTCGGGCAATCAGCCCCAGCATTTT; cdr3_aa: CASRLDPGGSGNQPQHF
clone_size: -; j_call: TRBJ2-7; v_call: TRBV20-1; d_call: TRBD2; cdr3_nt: TGCAGTGCTAGAGGACCATGGCGGGAGCTTACCTACGAGCAGTACTTC; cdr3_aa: CSARGPWRELTYEQYF
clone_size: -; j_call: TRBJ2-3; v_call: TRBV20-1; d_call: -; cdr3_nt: TGCAGTGCTAGAGAGGGGGGCTATCCAGATACGCAGTATTTT; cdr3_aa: CSAREGGYPDTQYF
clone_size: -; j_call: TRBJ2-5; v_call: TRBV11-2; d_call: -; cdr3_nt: TGTGCCAGCAGCCCAAGGGGTCCGAGGGGGGAGACCCAGTACTTC; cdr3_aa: CASSPRGPRGETQYF
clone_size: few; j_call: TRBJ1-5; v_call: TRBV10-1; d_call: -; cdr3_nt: TGCGCCATCCAAAACCTCAGGCAGCCCCAGCATTTT; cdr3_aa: CAIQNLRQPQHF
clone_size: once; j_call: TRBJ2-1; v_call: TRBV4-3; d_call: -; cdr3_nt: TGCGCCAGCAGCCCACATCCGGGGACTCCCTACAATGAGCAGTTCTTC; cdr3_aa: CASSPHPGTPYNEQFF
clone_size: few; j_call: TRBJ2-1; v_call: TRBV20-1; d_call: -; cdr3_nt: TGCAGTGCCCCCAGAATAAGTGGGAGCGAATCCTACAATGAGCAGTTCTTC; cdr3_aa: CSAPRISGSESYNEQFF
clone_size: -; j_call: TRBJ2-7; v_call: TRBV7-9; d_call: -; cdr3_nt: TGTGCCAGCAGCTGGGACACCGTCTCCTACGAGCAGTACTTC; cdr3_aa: CASSWDTVSYEQYF
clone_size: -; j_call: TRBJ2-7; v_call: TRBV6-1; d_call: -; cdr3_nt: TGTGCCAGCAGTGTAGGGGCAGGGGGACTCTACGAGCAGTACTTC; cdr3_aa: CASSVGAGGLYEQYF
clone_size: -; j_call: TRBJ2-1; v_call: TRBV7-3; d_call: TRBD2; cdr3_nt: TGTGCCAGCAGCTACCTACCCCGAGGGGAGCGGGAGGGGCGGAATGAGCAGTTCTTC; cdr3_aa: CASSYLPRGEREGRNEQFF
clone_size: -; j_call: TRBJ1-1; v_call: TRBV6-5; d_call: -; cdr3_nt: TGTGCCAGCAGTTACTCCAGGGGAGGATTGAACACTGAAGCTTTCTTT; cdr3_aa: CASSYSRGGLNTEAFF
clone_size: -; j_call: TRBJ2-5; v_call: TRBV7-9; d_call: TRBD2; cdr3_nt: TGTGCCAGCAGCTTAGAATCCGGGACTAGCGGGAGGGAGGCCCAGTACTTC; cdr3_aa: CASSLESGTSGREAQYF
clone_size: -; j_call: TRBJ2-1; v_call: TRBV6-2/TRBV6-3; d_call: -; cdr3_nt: TGTGCCAGCAGTTTTCAGAGCTCCTACAATGAGCAGTTCTTC; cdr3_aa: CASSFQSSYNEQFF
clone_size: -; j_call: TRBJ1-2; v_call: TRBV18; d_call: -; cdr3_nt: TGTGCCAGCTCCCCGAACGTCGAGGGGACCCTAGGAGGCTACACCTTC; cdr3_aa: CASSPNVEGTLGGYTF
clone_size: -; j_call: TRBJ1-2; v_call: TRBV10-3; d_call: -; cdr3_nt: TGTGCCATCAGTGAGCCGACGGCAGCTAACTATGGCTACACCTTC; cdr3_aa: CAISEPTAANYGYTF
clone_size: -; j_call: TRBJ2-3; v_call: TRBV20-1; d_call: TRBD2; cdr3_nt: TGCAGTGGGTGGACTAGCGGTACAGATACGCAGTATTTT; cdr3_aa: CSGWTSGTDTQYF
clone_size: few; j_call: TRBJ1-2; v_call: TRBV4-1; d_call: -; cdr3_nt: TGCGCCAGCAGCCAAGATTTCAGGGCTCACTATGGCTACACCTTC; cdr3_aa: CASSQDFRAHYGYTF
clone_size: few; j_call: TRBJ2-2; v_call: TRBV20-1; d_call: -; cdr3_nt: TGCAGTGCCCCGCTATTTCGGGCCGGGGAGCTGTTTTTT; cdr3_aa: CSAPLFRAGELFF
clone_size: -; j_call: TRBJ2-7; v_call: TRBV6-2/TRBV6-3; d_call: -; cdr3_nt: TGTGCCAGCAAACGGGACGAGCAGTACTTC; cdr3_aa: CASKRDEQYF
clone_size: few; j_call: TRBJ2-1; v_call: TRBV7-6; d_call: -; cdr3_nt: TGTGCCAGCAGCTTACAGGTCGGGACTCTAGGGAATGAGCAGTTCTTC; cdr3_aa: CASSLQVGTLGNEQFF
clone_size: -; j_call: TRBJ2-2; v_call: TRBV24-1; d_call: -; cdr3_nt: TGTGCCACCAGTGACTTTGGGTCCGGGGAGCTGTTTTTT; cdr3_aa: CATSDFGSGELFF
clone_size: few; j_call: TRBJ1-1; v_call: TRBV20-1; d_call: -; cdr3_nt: TGCAGTGCTAGAGATCCTAGGACAACGAACACTGAAGCTTTCTTT; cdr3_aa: CSARDPRTTNTEAFF
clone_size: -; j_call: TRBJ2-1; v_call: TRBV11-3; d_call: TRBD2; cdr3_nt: TGTGCCAGCAGCCGACTAGCGGGAGGCCCCTACAATGAGCAGTTCTTC; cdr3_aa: CASSRLAGGPYNEQFF
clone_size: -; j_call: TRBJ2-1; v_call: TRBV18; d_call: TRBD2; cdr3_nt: TGTGCCAGCTTACACGGTCTAGCGGGTCGATGGTACAATGAGCAGTTCTTC; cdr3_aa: CASLHGLAGRWYNEQFF
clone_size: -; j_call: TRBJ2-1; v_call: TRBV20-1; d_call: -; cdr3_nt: TGCAGTGCTAGAGATGGCTTGAAGGGGACCTTCTACAATGAGCAGTTCTTC; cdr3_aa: CSARDGLKGTFYNEQFF
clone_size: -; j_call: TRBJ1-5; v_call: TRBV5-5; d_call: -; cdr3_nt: TGTGCCAGCAGCTTGGGGCCGCGCAATCAGCCCCAGCATTTT; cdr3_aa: CASSLGPRNQPQHF
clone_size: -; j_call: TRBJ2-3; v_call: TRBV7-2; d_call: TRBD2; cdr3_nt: TGTGCCAGCAGCATCCTGGGACTAGCGGCTACTAGCACAGATACGCAGTATTTT; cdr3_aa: CASSILGLAATSTDTQYF
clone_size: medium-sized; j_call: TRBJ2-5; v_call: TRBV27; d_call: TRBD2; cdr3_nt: TGTGCCAGCAGTCCGCGGACTAGCGGGAGAGAGACCCAGTACTTC; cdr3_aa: CASSPRTSGRETQYF
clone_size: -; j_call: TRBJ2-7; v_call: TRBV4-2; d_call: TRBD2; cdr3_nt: TGTGCCAGCAGCCCCAGACTAGCGTCGGTTGGTTCCTACGAGCAGTACTTC; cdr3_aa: CASSPRLASVGSYEQYF
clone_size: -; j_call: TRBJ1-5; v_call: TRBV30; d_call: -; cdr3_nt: TGTGCCTGGAGTGAGGGGTTTCAGCCCCAGCATTTT; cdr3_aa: CAWSEGFQPQHF
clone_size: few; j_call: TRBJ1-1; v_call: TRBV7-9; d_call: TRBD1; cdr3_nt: TGTGCCAGCAGCTTATTACAGGGGGCAACTGAAGCTTTCTTT; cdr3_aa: CASSLLQGATEAFF
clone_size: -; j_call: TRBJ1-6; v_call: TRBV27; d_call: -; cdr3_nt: TGTGCCAGCAGTCCCCCTGGGGGGCACGCGGTAGGGTCACCCCTCCACTTT; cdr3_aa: CASSPPGGHAVGSPLHF
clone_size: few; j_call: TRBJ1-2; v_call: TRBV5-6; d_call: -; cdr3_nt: TGTGCCAGCAGCCCAATCTACCTCACCAATGGCTACACCTTC; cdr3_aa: CASSPIYLTNGYTF
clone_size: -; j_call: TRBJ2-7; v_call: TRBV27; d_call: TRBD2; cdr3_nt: TGTGCCAGCAGTTCTAAGCGCCCACTAGCGGGAGTCGATGAGCAGTACTTC; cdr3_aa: CASSSKRPLAGVDEQYF
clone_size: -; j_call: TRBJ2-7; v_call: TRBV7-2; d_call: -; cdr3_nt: TGTGCCAGCAGCTTAGGTGGCAGGGTCTCCTACGAGCAGTACTTC; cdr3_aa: CASSLGGRVSYEQYF
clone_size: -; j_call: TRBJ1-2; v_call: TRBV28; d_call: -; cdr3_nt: TGTGCCAGCAGTCGACCTCCAGGGTCGGGCTACACCTTC; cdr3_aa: CASSRPPGSGYTF
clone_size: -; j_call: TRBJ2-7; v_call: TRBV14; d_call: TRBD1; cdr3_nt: TGTGCCAGCAGCCAAGGTCTTAGGACAGGGGTGTCCTACGAGCAGTACTTC; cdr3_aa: CASSQGLRTGVSYEQYF
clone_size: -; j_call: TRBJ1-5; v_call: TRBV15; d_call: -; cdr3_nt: TGTGCCACCAGCCCCCGAAGCAATCAGCCCCAGCATTTT; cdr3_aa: CATSPRSNQPQHF
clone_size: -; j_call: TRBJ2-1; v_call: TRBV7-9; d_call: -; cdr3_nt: TGTGCCAGCGCCCGTCGAGCAGGGACCTCCGCTGCTAACAATGAGCAGTTCTTC; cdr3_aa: CASARRAGTSAANNEQFF
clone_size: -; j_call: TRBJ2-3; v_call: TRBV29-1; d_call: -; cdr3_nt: TGCAGCGCCATAACAGATACGCAGTATTTT; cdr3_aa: CSAITDTQYF
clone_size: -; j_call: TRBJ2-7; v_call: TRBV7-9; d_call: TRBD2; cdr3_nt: TGTGCCAGCAGAACTAGCGGAAACTCCTACGAGCAGTACTTC; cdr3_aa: CASRTSGNSYEQYF
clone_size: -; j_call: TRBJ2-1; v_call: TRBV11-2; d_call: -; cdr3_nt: TGTGCCAGCAGCCCCATTGGCCTCTCCTACAATGAGCAGTTCTTC; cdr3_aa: CASSPIGLSYNEQFF
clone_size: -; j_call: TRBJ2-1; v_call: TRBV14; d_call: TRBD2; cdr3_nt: TGTGCCAGCAGCCAAACGAGCGGGAGGCTCTACAATGAGCAGTTCTTC; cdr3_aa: CASSQTSGRLYNEQFF
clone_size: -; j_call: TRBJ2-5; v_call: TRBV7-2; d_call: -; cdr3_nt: TGTGCCAGCACCATTAGACCTGCCCAAGAGACCCAGTACTTC; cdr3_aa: CASTIRPAQETQYF
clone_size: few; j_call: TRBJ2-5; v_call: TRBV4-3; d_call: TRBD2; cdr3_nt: TGCGCCAGCAGCCGGCGTGGGCGGGAGTTAGGAGAGACCCAGTACTTC; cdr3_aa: CASSRRGRELGETQYF
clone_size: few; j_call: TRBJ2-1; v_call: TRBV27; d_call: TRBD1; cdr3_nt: TGTGCCAGCAGTTTACTCCGGGACAGGGATTACAATGAGCAGTTCTTC; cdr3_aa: CASSLLRDRDYNEQFF
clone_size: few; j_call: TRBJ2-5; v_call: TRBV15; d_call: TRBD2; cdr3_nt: TGTGCCACCAGCAGAGGCGGGAGGGGAAAGGAGACCCAGTACTTC; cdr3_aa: CATSRGGRGKETQYF
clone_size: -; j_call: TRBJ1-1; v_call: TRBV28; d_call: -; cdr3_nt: TGTGCCACCGGCCGGGCCCCTTTCTCTGAAGCTTTCTTT; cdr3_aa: CATGRAPFSEAFF
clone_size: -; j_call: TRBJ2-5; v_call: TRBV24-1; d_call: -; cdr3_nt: TGTGCCACCAGTGACTTGTTGGACAGTCAAGAGACCCAGTACTTC; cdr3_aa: CATSDLLDSQETQYF
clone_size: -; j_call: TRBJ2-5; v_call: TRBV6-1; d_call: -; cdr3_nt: TGTGCCATCAGCCCCGGGGTCCAAGAGACCCAGTACTTC; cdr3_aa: CAISPGVQETQYF
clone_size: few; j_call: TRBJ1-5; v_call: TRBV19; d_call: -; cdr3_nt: TGTGCCAGTAAGTGGTTGGCGGGACAAGCCCACAATCAGCCCCAGCATTTT; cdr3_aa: CASKWLAGQAHNQPQHF
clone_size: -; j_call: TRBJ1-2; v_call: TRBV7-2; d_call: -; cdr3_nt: TGTGCCAGCAGCTTAGGCTCGTGGCCTGGCTACACCTTC; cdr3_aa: CASSLGSWPGYTF
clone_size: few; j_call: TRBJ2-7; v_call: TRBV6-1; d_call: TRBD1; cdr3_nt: TGTGCCAGCAGTACAACGGCAGGGGGCGTGTGGCAGTACTTC; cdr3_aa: CASSTTAGGVWQYF
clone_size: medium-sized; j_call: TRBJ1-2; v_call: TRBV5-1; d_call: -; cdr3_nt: TGCGCCAGCAGCTTGAACACAGGGTACAACTATGGCTACACCTTC; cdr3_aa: CASSLNTGYNYGYTF